One and the same sample provided the 26 T cell receptor beta chains below, sequenced in a study of patients and donors after allogeneic stem cell transplantation. TCRdb used MiXCR to reprocess the RT-PCR reads, holding one entry per CDR3 protein. The table lists roughly 140,000 distinct CDR3 sequences, roughly two fifths of them singletons. Sequencing was performed on blood, either unsorted or a sorted T cell fraction (not recorded which). The receptors here all came from a human donor who was either an allogeneic HSCT recipient or a stem cell or donor lymphocyte infusion donor (not recorded which). It is not recorded whose cells these are; they may come from a transplant donor.

This clonotype occurred a few times. This rearrangement joins TRBV12-3 or TRBV12-4 to TRBJ1-1; D unresolved. Between the trimmed V and J ends, which lost 6 bases and 8 bases, there was a span of 10 bases. CDR3 length: 11 amino acids. CDR3 DNA: TGTGCCAGCAGAGACCGAGCGGAAGCTTTCTTT. Translating gives CASRDRAEAFF.

This clonotype was observed a few times. The chain recombines TRBV27 with TRBJ2-1, with 7 bases fitting TRBD2. Unmatched junction bases numbered 9, after V lost 8 bases and J lost 2 bases. There are 15 residues in the CDR3. Germline V gene lookup returns CDR1 MNHEY and CDR2 SMNVEV (reference sequence). The CDR3, as DNA: TGTGCCAGCGTCACACACCGGGGGGCCTACAATGAGCAGTTCTTC. Its protein product is CASVTHRGAYNEQFF.

The V gene is TRBV2, the J gene TRBJ1-6; D is uncertain. Trimming cost V 4 bases and J 9 bases, with 4 bases left between them. The CDR3 contains 11 residues. Germline CDR1 and CDR2: SNHLY and FYNNEI. CDR3 amino acids: CASSGASPLHF. The CDR3 DNA is TGTGCCAGCAGTGGGGCTTCACCCCTCCACTTT.

The V and J genes are TRBV20-1 and TRBJ1-5; D not resolved. Trimming shortened V by 2 bases and J by 6 bases, and 23 bases separated the two germline ends. Germline V gives CDR1 DFQATT, CDR2 SNEGSKA (reference sequence). The CDR3 is 17 amino acids. The CDR3, as DNA: TGCAGTGCTAGACTTAACCGGGGAGGAGTTGACGGTCAGCCCCAGCATTTT. This gives the protein CSARLNRGGVDGQPQHF.

The CDR3 spells CASSDSGGATEDTQYF. The CDR3 DNA sequence: TGTGCCAGCAGTGATAGCGGGGGGGCCACCGAAGATACGCAGTATTTT. V usage is TRBV6-4 and J usage is TRBJ2-3, with 11 bases lining up with TRBD2. Trimming cost V 3 bases and J 5 bases; bases outside gene matches: 7. The CDR3 is 16 amino acids. Germline lookup yields CDR1 MRHNA and CDR2 SNTAGT.

The gene calls are TRBV30 and TRBJ1-3, with no clear D. Germline V gives CDR1 GTSNPN, CDR2 SVGIG (reference sequence). The V and J ends lost 8 bases and 0 bases respectively, with 14 bases between them. The CDR3 is made up of 14 amino acids. The CDR3 sequence is CARAGSYSGNTIYF. DNA for the CDR3: TGTGCCCGAGCCGGGTCCTACTCTGGAAACACCATATATTTT.

The J gene is TRBJ2-7, the V gene TRBV5-1, with 8 bases lining up with TRBD2. CDR1 is SGHRS, CDR2 YFSETQ, per germline. CDR3 length: 15 residues. V was clipped by 3 bases and J by 2 bases; unmatched bases: 7. Here the CDR3 DNA reads TGCGCCAGCAGCTCCGTGTCGGGAGGGGCCTACGAGCAGTACTTC. Its protein is CASSSVSGGAYEQYF.

For this clonotype: The junction shows a germline mismatch at one end, possibly a read error. The rearrangement uses TRBV20-1 and TRBJ1-1; 9 nucleotides align to TRBD1. The germline gives CDR1 DFQATT, CDR2 SNEGSKA (reference sequence). The CDR3 totals 13 residues. The CDR3 region has the DNA TGCAGTGCTGGACAGGGGAAGGGCACTGGAGCTTTCTTT. Translation gives CSAGQGKGTGAFF.

The J gene is TRBJ2-2, the V gene TRBV6-5, with D unclear. Germline CDR1 MNHEY, CDR2 SVGAGI. Trimming cost V 4 bases and J 9 bases, with 9 bases left between them. The CDR3 is 12 amino acids. CDR3 residues: CASSFVARELFF. Here the CDR3 DNA reads TGTGCCAGCAGTTTCGTAGCCAGGGAGCTGTTTTTT.

The V call is TRBV4-3, the J call TRBJ1-1, with D perhaps TRBD1 (5 bases). Germline values: CDR1 LGHNA, CDR2 YSLEER. V shed 0 bases and J shed 2 bases, with 10 bases lying between them. The CDR3 runs to 15 residues. Written as DNA, the CDR3 is TGCGCCAGCAGCCAAGAACTCAGGGAAAACACTGAAGCTTTCTTT. Translated: CASSQELRENTEAFF.

The V call is TRBV7-2, the J call TRBJ1-5; 8 bases are a match to TRBD1. This CDR3 has 16 residues. The V gene end was trimmed by 3 bases and the J gene end by 1 base; junction bases not matched to a gene: 5. CDR1 is SGHTA and CDR2 is FQGNSA in the germline V gene. This CDR3 reads CASSFPGGSSNQPQHF. In DNA, the CDR3 is TGTGCCAGCAGCTTCCCAGGGGGCAGCAGCAATCAGCCCCAGCATTTT.

A few counts support this clonotype. This chain uses TRBV7-9 with TRBJ1-6, with D possibly matching TRBD1 (5 bases). Between the trimmed V and J ends, which lost 1 base and 10 bases, there was a span of 17 bases. The CDR3 is 16 residues long. Per the germline V gene, CDR1 is SEHNR and CDR2 is FQNEAQ (reference sequence). The CDR3 nucleotides are TGTGCCAGCAGCTTAGGGGCGCGGGGGGACCGATCACCCCTCCACTTT. Amino acids: CASSLGARGDRSPLHF.

The rearrangement uses TRBV28 and TRBJ1-6; D remains ambiguous. The CDR3 runs to 14 residues. The germline CDR1 and CDR2 sequences are MDHEN and SYDVKM. Trimming stripped 3 bases from V and 6 bases from J, with 9 bases between. The DNA of the CDR3 is TGTGCCAGCAGTTTGTATCGGGGTAATTCACCCCTCCACTTT. The encoded protein is CASSLYRGNSPLHF.

This rearrangement joins TRBV7-3 to TRBJ1-2, with D maybe TRBD1 (5 bases). Deletions cut 1 base from V and 1 base from J, with 13 bases between. Germline V gene sequence: CDR1 SGHTA, CDR2 FQGTGA. This CDR3 has 16 residues. The CDR3 DNA is TGTGCCAGCAGCTTAATAGGGGCCAAATTTAACTATGGCTACACCTTC. As protein: CASSLIGAKFNYGYTF.

The genes are TRBV11-2 and TRBJ2-3, with 9 nucleotides matching TRBD2. Per the germline V gene, CDR1 is SGHAT and CDR2 is FQNNGV. V dropped 1 base and J dropped 2; count of bases not matched to a gene: 4. The CDR3 has 16 amino acids. The CDR3 spells CASSLGAGGPTDTQYF. The CDR3, as DNA: TGTGCCAGCAGCTTAGGAGCGGGGGGTCCCACAGATACGCAGTATTTT.

This clonotype was counted a few times. The chain links TRBV14 to TRBJ2-3; D ambiguous. The CDR3 spans 12 residues. V lost 5 bases, J lost 7 bases, and 10 bases lay in between. CDR1 is SGHDN, CDR2 FVKESK, per germline. Here the CDR3 reads CASSYLGNTQYF. CDR3 nucleotides: TGTGCCAGCAGCTACCTCGGCAATACGCAGTATTTT.

V is TRBV5-1 and J is TRBJ2-3; the D gene is possibly TRBD1 (5 bases). This CDR3 region has 15 residues. Germline lookup yields CDR1 SGHRS and CDR2 YFSETQ. Deletions cut 2 bases from V and 1 base from J, with 11 bases between. The CDR3 loop is CASSFAGIGTDTQYF. The CDR3, as DNA: TGCGCCAGCAGCTTTGCAGGGATTGGCACAGATACGCAGTATTTT.

Only a few counts were recorded for this clonotype. CDR3 sequence (DNA): TGTGCCAGCAGTTACGGGGGACAGGGCGGAAGCTCCTATAATTCACCCCTCCACTTT. Residues: CASSYGGQGGSSYNSPLHF. V usage is TRBV6-5 and J usage is TRBJ1-6; 9 bases agree with TRBD1. CDR3 length: 19 amino acids. Per the germline V gene, CDR1 is MNHEY and CDR2 is SVGAGI. Trimming at V came to 2 bases and at J to 0 bases, leaving 8 bases not matched to a gene.

This clonotype appeared a few times. The chain recombines TRBV7-2 with TRBJ1-2; a possible D gene is TRBD1 (6 bases). The V end lost 5 bases, the J end lost 8 bases, and 15 bases lay between the germline ends. CDR3 length: 13 residues. CDR1 and CDR2 (germline): SGHTA, FQGNSA. DNA for the CDR3: TGTGCCAGCAGCCCCCAGGGGCAACGCGGCTACACCTTC. Its protein is CASSPQGQRGYTF.

Only a few counts were recorded for this clonotype. V gene TRBV9 combines with J gene TRBJ1-2; D uncertain. Trimming shortened V by 4 bases and J by 3 bases, and 7 bases separated the two germline ends. This CDR3 comprises 12 residues. CDR1 and CDR2 (germline): SGDLS, YYNGEE. The CDR3 nucleotides read TGTGCCAGCAGCCTACGAGACTATGGCTACACCTTC. Its protein is CASSLRDYGYTF.

This clonotype was detected a few times. The chain uses TRBV24-1 and TRBJ1-5, with 7 positions matching TRBD1. From germline, CDR1 is KGHDR and CDR2 SFDVKD. After removal of 3 bases from V and 2 bases from J, the junction contained 6 bases not matched to a gene. The CDR3 runs to 16 residues. CDR3 sequence: CATSDGSRGGNQPQHF. CDR3 nucleotides: TGTGCCACCAGTGATGGGTCCAGGGGGGGCAATCAGCCCCAGCATTTT.

This rearrangement joins TRBV27 to TRBJ1-1, with D hard to call. CDR3 length: 13 residues. Trimming left V 5 bases short and J 2 bases short, with 9 bases between. Germline CDR1 is MNHEY and CDR2 is SMNVEV (reference sequence). The CDR3 region is CASSISANTEAFF. CDR3 nucleotide sequence: TGTGCCAGCAGTATTTCAGCCAACACTGAAGCTTTCTTT.

The genes are TRBV12-3 or TRBV12-4 and TRBJ1-3; D perhaps matches TRBD1 (5 bases). CDR3 size: 15 residues. The V end was cut by 6 bases, the J end by 0 bases, with 12 bases between. This CDR3 is CASREQVSSGNTIYF. CDR3 coding DNA: TGTGCCAGCAGAGAACAGGTTAGCTCTGGAAACACCATATATTTT.

The V call is TRBV6-5, the J call TRBJ1-2; D gene ambiguous. CDR3 length: 14 residues. V lost 0 bases and J 7 bases, leaving 12 bases between the germline ends. Germline lookup yields CDR1 MNHEY and CDR2 SVGAGI. The CDR3 spells CASSYSRNSPGYTF. DNA for the CDR3: TGTGCCAGCAGTTACTCGCGAAATTCCCCTGGCTACACCTTC.

V is TRBV19 and J is TRBJ2-1; 8 positions agree with TRBD2. The CDR3 spans 15 residues. Trimming took 6 bases from V and 8 from J; bases not matched to a gene: 12. In germline, CDR1 is LNHDA, CDR2 SQIVND (reference sequence). CDR3 coding DNA: TGTGCCAGTAGCTTAGGGGCGCTAGCGGGCCATGAGCAGTTCTTC. This codes for CASSLGALAGHEQFF.

Only a few counts were recorded for this clonotype. The J gene is TRBJ1-5, the V gene TRBV28; D is perhaps TRBD1 (5 bases). The germline V and J ends were trimmed by 5 bases and 0 bases, with 8 bases remaining between them. CDR3 size: 14 residues. CDR1 MDHEN and CDR2 SYDVKM come from the germline V gene. In DNA form, the CDR3 reads TGTGCCAGCAGTGAAACAGGTAGCAATCAGCCCCAGCATTTT. Its protein is CASSETGSNQPQHF. Drawing the rest from reference TRBV28 and TRBJ1-5, the complete variable domain is DVKVTQSSRYLVKRTGEKVFLECVQDMDHENMFWYRQDPGLGLRLIYFSYDVKMKEKGDIPEGYSVSREKKERFSLILESASTNQTSMYLCASSETGSNQPQHFGDGTRLSIL.